A selection of T cell receptor beta chains follows, all from one sample in a study of early T cells in non-severe SARS-CoV-2 infection. From the 5' RACE reads, TCRdb called clonotypes with MiXCR, one entry per CDR3 protein. The sample records some 67,000 distinct CDR3 sequences, roughly 15% being singletons. Input material: whole blood. These receptor sequences come from an adult who was a healthcare worker with PCR-confirmed SARS-CoV-2 infection or an uninfected control (not recorded which). CDR3s include the opening cysteine and the closing phenylalanine or tryptophan. The order of the fields is J gene, clone size, D gene, V gene, CDR3 DNA, CDR3 protein. A D gene is named only where the DNA matches it firmly. Rows may omit the clone size; those that give it use once, few, many or a size class.

TRBJ1-1,many,NA,TRBV29-1,TGCAGCGTTGGGCTGAACACTGAAGCTTTCTTT,CSVGLNTEAFF
TRBJ1-1,NA,TRBD1,TRBV29-1,TGCAGCGTTGAACAGGGGGTGTACACTGAAGCTTTCTTT,CSVEQGVYTEAFF
TRBJ1-3,NA,NA,TRBV9,TGTGCCAGCAGCGGCGATGGGAACACCATATATTTT,CASSGDGNTIYF
TRBJ1-4,few,NA,TRBV29-1,TGCAGCGTATTGGACGGCGGCCAAAAACTGTTTTTT,CSVLDGGQKLFF
TRBJ2-5,NA,NA,TRBV5-1,TGCGCCAGCAGCTTGAACCCACAAGAGACCCAGTACTTC,CASSLNPQETQYF
TRBJ1-6,NA,NA,TRBV6-1,TGTGCCAGTCGTGGGGGGTATAATTCACCCCTCCACTTT,CASRGGYNSPLHF
TRBJ1-1,NA,NA,TRBV20-1,TGCAGTGCTCAGAGGGGGGACACTGAAGCTTTCTTT,CSAQRGDTEAFF
TRBJ1-1,many,NA,TRBV6-1,TGTGCCAGCAATGATAAGGGAGGGTACGGCACTGAAGCTTTCTTT,CASNDKGGYGTEAFF
TRBJ1-2,few,NA,TRBV12-3/TRBV12-4,TGTGCCAGCAGCCCCTTAGCAGGCGGCGGCTACACCTTC,CASSPLAGGGYTF
TRBJ2-2,few,NA,TRBV6-2/TRBV6-3,TGTGCCAGCAGTTACGACGGATTCGGGGAGCTGTTTTTT,CASSYDGFGELFF
TRBJ2-7,few,NA,TRBV6-5,TGTGCCAGCAGTTATACAGGGATCGAGCAGTACTTC,CASSYTGIEQYF
TRBJ2-7,NA,TRBD1,TRBV6-2/TRBV6-3,TGTGCCAGCAGTTACCCGGACAGGTCCTACGAGCAGTACTTC,CASSYPDRSYEQYF
TRBJ2-2,few,TRBD2,TRBV11-1,TGTGCCAGCAGCCCAGGGACTAGCGGGCGGAACACCGGGGAGCTGTTTTTT,CASSPGTSGRNTGELFF
TRBJ2-1,few,TRBD2,TRBV7-3,TGTGCCAGCAGCTCCGGAACCACTAGCGGGGGTCCCCTCTACAATGAGCAGTTCTTC,CASSSGTTSGGPLYNEQFF
TRBJ2-3,few,NA,TRBV29-1,TGCAGCGCCGGCAGGGTATCCGGATATACGCAGTATTTT,CSAGRVSGYTQYF
TRBJ2-5,NA,NA,TRBV6-1,TGTGCCAGCAGGGAGGGTTCCTGGCGAGAGACCCAGTACTTC,CASREGSWRETQYF
TRBJ1-1,NA,NA,TRBV11-2,TGTGCCAGCAGCTTGGAACGGAGTACTGAAGCTTTCTTT,CASSLERSTEAFF
TRBJ1-5,few,NA,TRBV27,TGTGCCAGCAGTTGGACTACCAATCAGCCCCAGCATTTT,CASSWTTNQPQHF
TRBJ1-5,few,NA,TRBV7-2,TGTGCCAGCAGCTTGACACCCAGGAGTAATCAGCCCCAGCATTTT,CASSLTPRSNQPQHF
TRBJ1-1,many,NA,TRBV5-1,TGCGCCAGCAGCTTAACCGCCGGGACAACGAACACTGAAGCTTTCTTT,CASSLTAGTTNTEAFF
TRBJ2-1,many,TRBD1,TRBV12-3/TRBV12-4,TGTGCCAGCAGCCTAGGACAGGGCAATGAGCAGTTCTTC,CASSLGQGNEQFF
TRBJ1-5,few,NA,TRBV20-1,TGCAGTGCCGGGGGATCCCAGCCCCAGCATTTT,CSAGGSQPQHF
TRBJ1-6,few,NA,TRBV20-1,TGCAGTGCTCTGGGGACGGCAACGTCACCCCTCCACTTT,CSALGTATSPLHF
TRBJ1-1,many,NA,TRBV11-2,TGTGCCAGCAGCTTACCGCAGTTCCCTGTGAACACTGAAGCTTTCTTT,CASSLPQFPVNTEAFF
TRBJ2-5,few,NA,TRBV14,TGTGCCAGCAGCCAACCCGGGCAAGAGACCCAGTACTTC,CASSQPGQETQYF
TRBJ2-6,few,NA,TRBV2,TGTGCCAGCAGTGAAAGCGTGGGGGCCAACGTCCTGACTTTC,CASSESVGANVLTF
TRBJ2-1,NA,NA,TRBV20-1,TGCAGTGCTAGGACCGACAATGAGCAGTTCTTC,CSARTDNEQFF